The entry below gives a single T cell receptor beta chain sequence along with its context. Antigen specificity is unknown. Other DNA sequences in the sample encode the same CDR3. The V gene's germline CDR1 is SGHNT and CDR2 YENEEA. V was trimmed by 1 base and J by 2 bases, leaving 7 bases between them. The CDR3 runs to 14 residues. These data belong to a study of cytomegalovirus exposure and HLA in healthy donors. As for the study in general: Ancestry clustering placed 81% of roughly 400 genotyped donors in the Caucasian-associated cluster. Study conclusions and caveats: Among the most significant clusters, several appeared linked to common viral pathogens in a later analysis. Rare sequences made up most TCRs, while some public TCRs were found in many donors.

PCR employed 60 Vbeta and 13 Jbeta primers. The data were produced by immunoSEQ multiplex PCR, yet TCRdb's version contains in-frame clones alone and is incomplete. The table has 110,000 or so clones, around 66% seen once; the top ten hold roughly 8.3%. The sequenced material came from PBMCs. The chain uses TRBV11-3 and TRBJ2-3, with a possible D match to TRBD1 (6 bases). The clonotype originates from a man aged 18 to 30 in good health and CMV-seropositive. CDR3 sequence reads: CASSLGGLTDTQYF. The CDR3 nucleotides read TGTGCCAGCAGCTTAGGGGGGCTCACAGATACGCAGTATTTT.